This section outlines one T cell receptor beta chain sequence together with its context. TCRdb re-called the reads with MiXCR, one entry per CDR3 protein. The sample lists hundreds of thousands of distinct CDR3 sequences; 35% were seen once. The data derive from a study of T cell repertoires in cytomegalovirus infection. Germline lookup yields CDR1 MNHNS and CDR2 SASEGT. J was trimmed by 5 bases and V by 5 bases; bases with no gene match: 3. CDR3 length: 14 amino acids. The material sequenced was PBMCs. This sequence joins TRBV6-1 and TRBJ1-5; 10 bases map to TRBD1. This TCR came from a human donor in good health (CMV status not recorded). Some clones in this sample may be carry-over from other donors' samples. Here the CDR3 reads CASSTGQGDQPQHF. Written as DNA, the CDR3 is TGTGCCAGCAGTACCGGACAGGGGGATCAGCCCCAGCATTTT.